Shown below are 17 T cell receptor beta chains from a single sample sequenced in a study of blood T cell repertoires in COVID-19. Clones were sequenced by immunoSEQ multiplex PCR, and TCRdb holds only the in-frame ones, with some missing. Among 110,000 to 150,000 clones listed, approximately 80% were seen once. Specimen: peripheral blood. The source of these receptors is a woman aged 60-75 years with acute or convalescent COVID-19.

CDR3 bases: TGCAGCGTTGCCCCGGGTTTCAACGGGGAGCTGTTTTTT. Amino acids: CSVAPGFNGELFF. The chain recombines TRBV29-1 with TRBJ2-2; D unclear. This CDR3 has 13 residues. V was pared by 4 bases and J by 7 bases, with 13 bases between. CDR1 is SQVTM, CDR2 ANQGSEA, per germline.

J is TRBJ2-1 and V is TRBV2, with D tentatively TRBD1 (5 bases). V was shortened by 1 base and J by 0 bases, with 16 bases between the two germline ends. CDR3 size: 18 residues. Germline CDR1 reads SNHLY; CDR2 reads FYNNEI. In nucleotides, the CDR3 is TGTGCCAGCAGTGAAGGGTGGGTGGACATGAGCTCCTACAATGAGCAGTTCTTC. Encoded protein: CASSEGWVDMSSYNEQFF.

The J gene is TRBJ2-7, the V gene TRBV29-1, with D hard to call. The CDR3 extends over 17 amino acids. CDR1 and CDR2 (germline): SQVTM, ANQGSEA. V lost 5 bases, J lost 1 base, and 24 bases lay in between. CDR3 DNA sequence: TGCAGCGTTCGAACCCTCTCGACTCGTGGGTTTTCCTACGAGCAGTACTTC. Its translation: CSVRTLSTRGFSYEQYF.

CDR3 DNA: TGCAGCGTTGAACGACTAGTTGAGCAGTTCTTC. Translated: CSVERLVEQFF. This chain connects TRBV29-1 to TRBJ2-1; D is possibly TRBD2 (6 bases). This CDR3 is 11 amino acids long. With 2 bases removed from V and 9 bases from J, the gap between germline ends came to 8 bases. Germline CDR1 reads SQVTM; CDR2 reads ANQGSEA.

Here the CDR3 DNA reads TGTGCCAGCAGTTTAATTGGGGCAATGGGCAATGAGCAGTTCTTC. Its protein is CASSLIGAMGNEQFF. The J gene is TRBJ2-1, the V gene TRBV27; tentative D call: TRBD1 (5 bases). CDR1 is MNHEY, CDR2 SMNVEV, per germline (reference sequence). The CDR3 is 15 residues long. V lost 2 bases and J lost 6, with 14 bases in between.

The chain employs TRBV2 and TRBJ2-5; D perhaps matches TRBD1 (6 bases). The CDR3 loop spans 15 amino acids. Germline-derived CDR1 and CDR2 are SNHLY and FYNNEI. V shed 7 bases and J shed 0 bases, with 15 bases lying between them. The CDR3 region is CASTPGTSDQETQYF. DNA for the CDR3: TGTGCCAGCACCCCCGGGACATCGGACCAAGAGACCCAGTACTTC.

The CDR3 spells CASSFVPHRGSLNTEAFF. The CDR3 coding sequence is TGTGCCAGCAGTTTTGTTCCCCATCGGGGTTCCTTGAACACTGAAGCTTTCTTT. V is TRBV28 and J is TRBJ1-1; D is unresolved. The CDR3 is made up of 18 amino acids. Trimming left V 3 bases short and J 0 bases short, with 20 bases between. CDR1 and CDR2 (germline): MDHEN, SYDVKM.

The chain's CDR3 is CASSRGGNQPQHF. DNA for the CDR3: TGTGCCAGCTCACGGGGGGGCAATCAGCCCCAGCATTTT. The V call is TRBV18, the J call TRBJ1-5; the D gene is possibly TRBD1 (5 bases). Germline V gene lookup returns CDR1 KGHSH and CDR2 LQKENI. The V end was cut by 4 bases, the J end by 2 bases, with 6 bases between. The CDR3 is 13 residues long.

The chain uses TRBV6-5 and TRBJ2-4, with D uncertain. This CDR3 contains 15 residues. V lost 11 bases and J lost 0, with 17 bases in between. The germline V gene has CDR1 MNHEY and CDR2 SVGAGI. The CDR3 loop is CAPKWAGLAKNIQYF. In nucleotides, the CDR3 is TGTGCCCCCAAGTGGGCAGGTCTAGCCAAAAACATTCAGTACTTC.

The chain combines TRBV6-4 with TRBJ2-2; the D gene is possibly TRBD1 (6 bases). Germline V gives CDR1 MRHNA, CDR2 SNTAGT. This CDR3 spans 13 amino acids. The V gene lost 3 bases and the J gene lost 7 bases, with 9 bases spanning the gap. The CDR3 reads CASSERGIGELFF. The CDR3 coding sequence is TGTGCCAGCAGTGAAAGGGGGATCGGGGAGCTGTTTTTT.

The chain combines TRBV16 with TRBJ2-7; a possible D gene is TRBD2 (5 bases). CDR1 and CDR2 from the germline V gene are KGHSY and FQNENV. V lost 4 bases and J lost 0, with 16 bases in between. This CDR3 has 16 residues. CDR3 bases: TGTGCCAGCAGCCCGGGAAAGGGCGGGTACTCCTACGAGCAGTACTTC. Protein product: CASSPGKGGYSYEQYF.

This clone was detected once. V usage is TRBV6-4 and J usage is TRBJ2-2; possibly TRBD1 for D (7 bases). V shed 6 bases and J shed 5 bases, with 16 bases lying between them. The CDR3 covers 15 residues. Germline CDR1 and CDR2: MRHNA and SNTAGT. This chain's CDR3 is CASRPQGDLTGELFF. CDR3 DNA sequence: TGTGCCAGCAGACCCCAGGGGGACTTAACCGGGGAGCTGTTTTTT.

Note on this clone: The junction shows a germline mismatch at one end, possibly a read error. This sequence joins TRBV20-1 and TRBJ1-1; unclear D gene. The CDR3 extends over 11 amino acids. Germline lookup yields CDR1 DFQATT and CDR2 SNEGSKA (reference sequence). CDR3 DNA: TGCAGTGCTAGAGATCAGGCGGGAAAAGTGTTT. This gives the protein CSARDQAGKVF.

This clone was counted between two and nine times. The chain combines TRBV7-2 with TRBJ2-2; D not resolved. Germline V CDR1 and CDR2: SGHTA, FQGNSA. The V end lost 6 bases, the J end lost 7 bases, and 6 bases lay between the germline ends. The CDR3 is 11 residues long. CDR3 sequence (DNA): TGTGCCAGCAGTCAATTCGGGGAGCTGTTTTTT. Translating gives CASSQFGELFF.

The chain links TRBV5-1 to TRBJ2-1, with 7 bases fitting TRBD2. Trimming took 4 bases from V and 9 from J; bases not matched to a gene: 7. CDR1 and CDR2 from the germline V gene are SGHRS and YFSETQ. This CDR3 contains 13 residues. CDR3 sequence reads: CASSGLDLGEQFF. CDR3 coding DNA: TGCGCCAGCAGCGGACTAGACCTGGGTGAGCAGTTCTTC. Looking up the rest from reference TRBV5-1 and TRBJ2-1 gives the full variable domain: KAGVTQTPRYLIKTRGQQVTLSCSPISGHRSVSWYQQTPGQGLQFLFEYFSETQRNKGNFPGRFSGRQFSNSRSEMNVSTLELGDSALYLCASSGLDLGEQFFGPGTRLTVL.

J is TRBJ2-5 and V is TRBV6-1; the D gene is possibly TRBD1 (6 bases). Germline V gene sequence: CDR1 MNHNS, CDR2 SASEGT. Deletions cut 3 bases from V and 7 bases from J, with 12 bases between. This CDR3 region has 13 residues. CDR3 in DNA: TGTGCCAGCAGTGATGGACAGCTAGGGACCCAGTACTTC. Its translation is CASSDGQLGTQYF.

The rearrangement uses TRBV10-3 and TRBJ1-2; 8 nucleotides line up with TRBD1. There are 15 residues in the CDR3. V shed 6 bases and J 0 bases; nucleotides not matched to a gene: 6. Per germline, CDR1 ENHRY and CDR2 SYGVKD. For the CDR3, the DNA is TGTGCCATCAGGGAGAGGACAGGGACTAACTATGGCTACACCTTC. Amino acid sequence: CAIRERTGTNYGYTF.